This TCR beta chain was captured by sequencing in a study of shared T cell receptors in the human thymus. The junction had 6 bases not matched to a gene; V was cut back by 6 bases and J by 2 bases. Germline V gene lookup returns CDR1 ENHRY and CDR2 SYGVKD. The CDR3 spans 14 residues. Using immunoSEQ multiplex PCR, the repertoire was profiled, and TCRdb retains in-frame clones only, with some absent. The profile shows hundreds of thousands of clones, about 87% of them singletons. The same data also went into a second study, on human thymus T cells. That paper notes: It was healthy Finnish infants having corrective surgery for congenital heart defects who were the donors. Thymus specimens were resections from corrective heart surgery. Repertoires from thymus and blood appeared to show biased V and J gene usage. Highly overlapping thymic repertoires in unrelated individuals were reported by related research.

The clonotype was recovered from a boy younger than two with a congenital heart defect. The sample was thymocytes. The V gene is TRBV10-3, the J gene TRBJ1-2; the match to TRBD1 covers 7 bases. The CDR3 sequence is CAIRTDRANYGYTF. The CDR3, as DNA: TGTGCCATCAGGACAGACAGGGCGAACTATGGCTACACCTTC.